This paragraph covers one T cell receptor beta chain sequence. This entry comes from a study of technical replicates of blood from several donors. CDR1 is MNHEY, CDR2 SMNVEV, per germline (reference sequence). This CDR3 contains 16 residues. The junction had 9 bases not matched to a gene; V was cut back by 0 bases and J by 7 bases. Sequenced by immunoSEQ multiplex PCR; TCRdb stores in-frame clones only, minus some. The table shows tens of thousands of clones, with more than 85% occurring only once. Sequencing was done on a sample of T cells isolated from PBMCs. The TCR was taken from a human donor in good health. This rearrangement joins TRBV27 to TRBJ2-1, with 7 bases aligning to TRBD2. The CDR3 sequence is CASSLSGGAGRNEQFF. For the CDR3, the DNA is TGTGCCAGCAGTTTATCGGGAGGGGCTGGTAGGAATGAGCAGTTCTTC.